The 21 T cell receptor beta chains presented below share a single source sample, sequenced in a study of cytomegalovirus exposure and HLA in healthy donors. The PCR used 60 Vbeta and 13 Jbeta primers. Using immunoSEQ multiplex PCR, the repertoire was profiled, and TCRdb retains in-frame clones only, with some absent. The table has 100,000 to 120,000 clones, about an eighth seen once; the top ten hold around 16%. Source material: PBMCs. These TCRs come from a man between 40 and 49 years old in good health and CMV-seropositive.

This clone appeared a few times. The chain combines TRBV6-5 with TRBJ1-4; D unclear. Trimming left V 4 bases short and J 3 bases short, with 12 bases between. Germline-derived CDR1 and CDR2 are MNHEY and SVGAGI. The CDR3 is 15 residues long. The CDR3 spells CASSFQNIPNEKLFF. CDR3 nucleotide sequence: TGTGCCAGCAGTTTCCAGAACATCCCTAATGAAAAACTGTTTTTT.

This clone was detected a few times. The chain links TRBV6-1 to TRBJ1-2; D gene unclear. Trimming pared 5 bases from V and 5 bases from J, leaving 6 bases between. This CDR3 contains 11 residues. The V gene's germline CDR1 is MNHNS and CDR2 SASEGT. The DNA of the CDR3 is TGTGCCAGCAGTCAGTCTTATGGCTACACCTTC. This encodes CASSQSYGYTF.

This clone was seen only a few times. The chain employs TRBV19 and TRBJ1-1; 8 nucleotides line up with TRBD1. The ends lost 5 bases at V and 12 bases at J; junction bases unmatched: 11. This CDR3 contains 13 residues. The germline gives CDR1 LNHDA, CDR2 SQIVND (reference sequence). CDR3 residues: CASSPSDRVVTFF. CDR3 bases: TGTGCCAGTAGTCCTTCGGACAGGGTGGTGACTTTCTTT.

Only a few counts were recorded for this clone. CDR3: CASSEGSAGGYEQYF. Here the CDR3 DNA reads TGCGCCAGCAGTGAGGGGTCGGCAGGGGGGTACGAGCAGTACTTC. This chain connects TRBV10-1 to TRBJ2-7, with a weak D call TRBD1 (7 bases). The V end was cut by 2 bases, the J end by 4 bases, with 15 bases between. This CDR3 comprises 15 residues. Germline loops: CDR1 WNHNN, CDR2 SYGVQD (reference sequence).

The V gene is TRBV11-3, the J gene TRBJ2-1, with 7 bases that match TRBD2. The CDR3 runs to 14 residues. Germline CDR1 reads SGHNT; CDR2 reads YENEEA. Germline trimming cut 5 bases from V and 7 bases from J; bases unmatched to any gene: 8. This chain's CDR3 is CASSAGLDRNEQFF. The CDR3 coding sequence is TGTGCCAGCAGCGCCGGACTAGACCGGAATGAGCAGTTCTTC. The entire variable domain, with the rest obtained from reference TRBV11-3 and TRBJ2-1, is as follows: EAGVVQSPRYKIIEKKQPVAFWCNPISGHNTLYWYLQNLGQGPELLIRYENEEAVDDSQLPKDRFSAERLKGVDSTLKIQPAELGDSAVYLCASSAGLDRNEQFFGPGTRLTVL.

The J gene is TRBJ2-3, the V gene TRBV7-2, with 13 bases matching TRBD2. The trim removed 1 base at V and 2 bases at J, leaving 3 bases unmatched. The germline V gene encodes CDR1 SGHTA and CDR2 FQGNSA. The CDR3 has 17 amino acids. The CDR3 protein is CASSLEGLAGATDTQYF. Written as DNA, the CDR3 is TGTGCCAGCAGCTTAGAAGGACTAGCGGGAGCCACAGATACGCAGTATTTT.

This clone was detected only a few times. This chain links TRBV27 with TRBJ1-1, with TRBD1 matching 8 bases. The V and J ends lost 2 bases and 4 bases, in that order; junction bases with no gene match: 12. The CDR3 consists of 17 residues. The germline CDR1 and CDR2 sequences are MNHEY and SMNVEV (reference sequence). The CDR3 loop is CASSLLRDRTRGTEAFF. In nucleotides, the CDR3 is TGTGCCAGCAGTTTACTAAGGGACAGGACCCGAGGCACTGAAGCTTTCTTT.

The chain combines TRBV6-1 with TRBJ2-1; TRBD2 aligns across 13 bases. Germline CDR1 is MNHNS and CDR2 is SASEGT. J lost 8 bases, V lost 10 bases, and 5 bases had no gene match. This CDR3 is 13 amino acids long. The CDR3: CATLLAGGDEQFF. CDR3 bases: TGTGCCACCCTACTAGCGGGAGGGGATGAGCAGTTCTTC.

A few counts support this clone. This chain uses TRBV18 with TRBJ2-3, with unresolved D. From germline, CDR1 is KGHSH and CDR2 LQKENI. This CDR3 contains 14 residues. Trimming shortened V by 2 bases and J by 3 bases, and 9 bases separated the two germline ends. CDR3 in amino acids: CASSPLGATDTQYF. CDR3 coding DNA: TGTGCCAGCTCACCATTAGGAGCGACAGATACGCAGTATTTT. Full variable domain (remainder filled in from reference TRBV18 and TRBJ2-3): NAGVMQNPRHLVRRRGQEARLRCSPMKGHSHVYWYRQLPEEGLKFMVYLQKENIIDESGMPKERFSAEFPKEGPSILRIQQVVRGDSAAYFCASSPLGATDTQYFGPGTRLTVL.

This clone was seen a few times. This rearrangement joins TRBV6-5 to TRBJ1-5; D remains ambiguous. CDR3 size: 13 residues. The V and J ends lost 5 bases and 4 bases respectively, with 9 bases between them. Germline V gene lookup returns CDR1 MNHEY and CDR2 SVGAGI. CDR3 DNA: TGTGCCAGCAGTGAAAACGAGAATCAGCCCCAGCATTTT. This gives the protein CASSENENQPQHF.

This clone was seen only a few times. This chain joins TRBV2 and TRBJ2-7; D unclear. Per the germline V gene, CDR1 is SNHLY and CDR2 is FYNNEI. This CDR3 is 11 amino acids long. Trimming took 2 bases from V and 4 from J, leaving 3 bases between them. The CDR3 region is CASSEYYEQYF. Here the CDR3 DNA reads TGTGCCAGCAGTGAATATTACGAGCAGTACTTC.

This clone was recorded a few times. This chain uses TRBV29-1 with TRBJ1-5, with a possible D match to TRBD1 (6 bases). The V and J ends lost 7 bases and 6 bases respectively, with 16 bases between them. CDR3 size: 13 residues. The germline CDR1 and CDR2 sequences are SQVTM and ANQGSEA. The CDR3 sequence is CSARWGHGQPQHF. The CDR3 region has the DNA TGCAGCGCAAGGTGGGGGCACGGTCAGCCCCAGCATTTT.

In this sample, this clone turned up a few times. The J gene is TRBJ2-5, the V gene TRBV5-6, with D maybe TRBD2 (6 bases). The CDR3 loop spans 12 amino acids. V lost 3 bases and J 3 bases, leaving 6 bases between the germline ends. Per germline, CDR1 SGHDT and CDR2 YYEEEE. In DNA, the CDR3 is TGTGCCAGCAGCTGGGGGGAAGAGACCCAGTACTTC. Translated, it gives CASSWGEETQYF. Supplemented by reference TRBV5-6 and TRBJ2-5, the full variable domain reads DAGVTQSPTHLIKTRGQQVTLRCSPKSGHDTVSWYQQALGQGPQFIFQYYEEEERQRGNFPDRFSGHQFPNYSSELNVNALLLGDSALYLCASSWGEETQYFGPGTRLLVL.

This clone has just a few counts. The chain uses TRBV6-1 and TRBJ1-3; maybe TRBD1 (5 bases). This CDR3 has 15 residues. CDR1 MNHNS and CDR2 SASEGT come from the germline V gene. The ends were cut back, 1 base at V and 0 bases at J, with 7 bases in the middle. CDR3 DNA: TGTGCCAGCAGTGAAGTAGGGGTCTCTGGAAACACCATATATTTT. Protein product: CASSEVGVSGNTIYF.

The chain employs TRBV5-4 and TRBJ2-2; 7 positions match TRBD2. This CDR3 is 16 amino acids long. Germline V lookup: CDR1 SGHNT, CDR2 YYREEE (reference sequence). V lost 6 bases and J lost 5; bases outside the gene matches: 13. The CDR3 DNA sequence: TGTGCCAGCACTGGATGGCCAATAGCGGGTACCGGGGAGCTGTTTTTT. It encodes CASTGWPIAGTGELFF.

This clone was recorded a few times. The chain uses TRBV7-3 and TRBJ2-3; D is undetermined. CDR1 is SGHTA, CDR2 FQGTGA, per germline. CDR3 length: 14 amino acids. The germline V and J ends were trimmed by 5 bases and 0 bases, with 9 bases remaining between them. This chain's CDR3 is CASSPSHSTDTQYF. CDR3 bases: TGTGCCAGCAGCCCGTCACATAGCACAGATACGCAGTATTTT.

The CDR3 DNA sequence: TGTGCCAGCTCCCGGGGGGGGGCTAACTATGGCTACACCTTC. Protein: CASSRGGANYGYTF. This chain links TRBV18 with TRBJ1-2; perhaps TRBD1 as D (5 bases). Germline lookup yields CDR1 KGHSH and CDR2 LQKENI. V was pared by 6 bases and J by 0 bases, with 11 bases between. The CDR3 sequence is 14 residues long.

The chain employs TRBV7-6 and TRBJ1-2; TRBD1 aligns across 9 bases. V was clipped by 5 bases and J by 9 bases; unmatched bases: 7. This CDR3 is 13 amino acids long. Germline-derived CDR1 and CDR2 are SGHVS and FNYEAQ. The CDR3 DNA sequence: TGTGCCAGCAGCCCCCGGGACAGGGAGCGCTACACCTTC. Translated, it gives CASSPRDRERYTF.

The V and J genes are TRBV10-1 and TRBJ1-2; 7 positions match TRBD1. V dropped 8 bases and J dropped 1; count of bases not matched to a gene: 4. This CDR3 comprises 13 residues. Germline V gene lookup returns CDR1 WNHNN and CDR2 SYGVQD (reference sequence). The CDR3 region is CASPGQSNYGYTF. The CDR3 DNA reads as TGCGCCAGCCCGGGACAGAGTAACTATGGCTACACCTTC.

This clone was observed a handful of times. This CDR3 is CASSTDRLMNTEAFF. The CDR3 region has the DNA TGTGCCAGCAGCACCGACAGACTCATGAACACTGAAGCTTTCTTT. The genes are TRBV28 and TRBJ1-1; the D gene is possibly TRBD1 (5 bases). This CDR3 is built from 15 residues. Trimming took off 6 bases at V and 0 bases at J, with 14 bases between the two ends. CDR1 is MDHEN and CDR2 is SYDVKM in the germline V gene.

This chain uses TRBV19 with TRBJ1-1; weak D call: TRBD1 (6 bases). The CDR3 length is 15 residues. From germline, CDR1 is LNHDA and CDR2 SQIVND (reference sequence). The V end lost 4 bases, the J end lost 4 bases, and 16 bases lay between the germline ends. The DNA of the CDR3 is TGTGCCAGTAGTACCCGACAGGATCGAAGCACTGAAGCTTTCTTT. It translates to CASSTRQDRSTEAFF.